This T cell receptor beta chain originates from a study of vaccination and CD4 T cells after COVID-19. This CDR3 contains 14 residues. Germline trimming cut 3 bases from V and 7 bases from J; bases unmatched to any gene: 1. As to treatment: approximately 9-day PBMC culture with coronavirus spike peptide pools or control peptides (ViraFEST assay). In the case of this clonotype: Its antigen remains unidentified.

The Oncomine TCR Beta short-read assay sequenced DNA from cultured CD4+ T cells. TCRdb fed the PCR reads into MiXCR, producing one record per CDR3 protein. The sample yields under 20,000 distinct CDR3 sequences, around 50% seen once. Sequenced: CD4+ T cells from blood, cultured in vitro. The origin of this receptor is a human donor who had recovered from COVID-19. The chain couples TRBV12-3 or TRBV12-4 to TRBJ1-6; 9 bases map to TRBD1. The CDR3 DNA sequence: TGTGCCAGCAGTTTCGGGACAGGGAATTCACCCCTCCACTTT. Protein product: CASSFGTGNSPLHF.